This TCR beta chain was retrieved from a study of blood T cell repertoires in COVID-19 (dated by TCRdb to about 2020). Some background on the complete study: Samples covering the acute and convalescent phases of COVID-19 were provided by collaborators in the United States, Italy and Spain. Sample metadata almost always included a de-identified subject ID, COVID-19 status, age in years and sex. The samples were drawn from the first 160 participants of the ongoing ImmuneRACE study and from 1,254 subjects provided by 6 global collaborators. The prospective study material was composed of cDNA or gDNA derived from T cells, B-cell-depleted T cells, or PBMCs. HLA class I and class II types, where available, came from metadata supplied by the sample provider rather than from assay-based typing. A freely available public database, intended as a resource for researchers studying the immune response to SARS-CoV-2, is where the repertoires were released. Subjects who had been exposed to COVID-19, were actively infected with it, or had recovered from it provided the deeply sampled blood TCRbeta repertoires that made up the dataset.

The collaborating institutions used their own protocols to collect whole blood in K2EDTA tubes. For TCRbeta analysis, collaborators shipped samples as frozen whole blood, isolated PBMCs, or DNA extracted from either of those sample types. General study outcomes and caveats: Clinical and demographic metadata were provided uncurated, with the amount varying by source and participant.

Concerning this clone: The specificity of this receptor is unknown. Per-nucleotide qualities are absent, and no much larger clonotype sits a single base away.

Trimming leaves V shorter by 5 bases and J shorter by 5 bases, with the junction holding 16 bases beyond the gene matches. CDR1 and CDR2, per the germline V gene, are KGHDR and SFDVKD. Reading from cysteine to phenylalanine, the CDR3 counts 17 amino acids. Only the CDR3 DNA stays, 51 bases, in frame from base 1. The immunoSEQ Assay, a bias-controlled multiplex PCR, was used to amplify TCRbeta CDR3 regions from genomic DNA. On the study's bioinformatics: Nucleated cell counts per sample were estimated from amplification of reference gene primers within the assay. To quantify the absolute abundance of each unique TCRbeta CDR3 rearrangement, sequence reads were collapsed and filtered. For each sample, productive Simpson clonality was calculated as the square root of Simpson's diversity index across productive rearrangements. Sourced from immuneACCESS, this table was stored by TCRdb with only in-frame sequences that have V and J called. A share of the clones is absent; for the studies checked, an unresolved V gene accounts for under half, and the remainder has no known explanation. For V, J and clone size, that table is used; D and trimming come from the DNA. The sample table contains roughly 120,000 clones; only one count was recorded for about four fifths of them. Around 3.9% of the sample comes from the top ten.

The chain is assembled from TRBV24-1 and TRBJ2-5; 7 central bases correspond to TRBD2. This clonotype originated in a woman older than 75 with acute or convalescent COVID-19. The sample taken for sequencing was peripheral blood. The DNA is TGTGCCACCAGTGGCTGGGGGGGGTATGGGATTTGGGAGACCCAGTACTTC. This sequence encodes CATSGWGGYGIWETQYF.